One sample yielded the 8 T cell receptor beta chains listed below, sequenced in a study of T-cell memory formation after mild COVID-19. One entry per CDR3 protein results from TCRdb running MiXCR on the 5' RACE reads. This table holds a few hundred thousand distinct CDR3 sequences, over 9% found once. Sequencing input: PBMCs or a T cell subset sorted from them (not recorded which). The receptors here all came from a man younger than 30 who had mild COVID-19 (a few samples of this study predate the infection). Cell type and time point are not known.

This clonotype has just a few counts. This rearrangement joins TRBV5-5 to TRBJ2-2, with D possibly being TRBD2 (6 bases). There are 16 residues in the CDR3. Germline V gives CDR1 SGHKS, CDR2 YYEKEE (reference sequence). Trimming stripped 4 bases from V and 1 base from J, with 14 bases between. The chain's CDR3 is CASSRTVGRNTGELFF. For the CDR3, the DNA is TGTGCCAGCAGCAGGACTGTCGGGAGGAACACCGGGGAGCTGTTTTTT.

The chain recombines TRBV5-6 with TRBJ1-1; D uncertain. The ends were cut back, 4 bases at V and 8 bases at J, with 12 bases in the middle. Germline loops: CDR1 SGHDT, CDR2 YYEEEE. The CDR3 totals 12 residues. The CDR3: CASSKKRPEAFF. CDR3 nucleotide sequence: TGTGCCAGCAGCAAGAAGCGGCCAGAAGCTTTCTTT.

J is TRBJ2-5 and V is TRBV20-1, with D possibly matching TRBD1 (6 bases). The CDR3 is 14 amino acids. CDR1 and CDR2 from the germline V gene are DFQATT and SNEGSKA (reference sequence). Deletions cut 6 bases from V and 4 bases from J, with 18 bases between. In nucleotides, the CDR3 is TGCAGTGCCCTAGTAGGGGCCAGGGGAGAGACCCAGTACTTC. Its protein is CSALVGARGETQYF.

The chain uses TRBV7-8 and TRBJ2-2; tentative D call: TRBD1 (5 bases). From germline, CDR1 is SGHVS and CDR2 FQNEAQ. Trimming cost V 5 bases and J 6 bases, with 19 bases left between them. The CDR3 is 16 amino acids. DNA of the CDR3: TGTGCCAGCAGCGCTAAGGAAGGGAAGGGGCCCGGGGAGCTGTTTTTT. It translates to CASSAKEGKGPGELFF. Looking up the rest from reference TRBV7-8 and TRBJ2-2 gives the full variable domain: GAGVSQSPRYKVAKRGQDVALRCDPISGHVSLFWYQQALGQGPEFLTYFQNEAQLDKSGLPSDRFFAERPEGSVSTLKIQRTQQEDSAVYLCASSAKEGKGPGELFFGEGSRLTVL.

This clonotype showed up just a few times. In DNA form, the CDR3 reads TGTGCCAGCAGTCTGACATGGAGCTCCTACAATGAGCAGTTCTTC. It encodes CASSLTWSSYNEQFF. The chain couples TRBV12-3 or TRBV12-4 to TRBJ2-1; D remains ambiguous. Trimming shortened V by 5 bases and J by 0 bases, and 11 bases separated the two germline ends. The CDR3 covers 15 residues.

The table lists this clonotype with a few counts. This sequence joins TRBV5-4 and TRBJ2-7, with D tentatively TRBD1 or TRBD2 (5 bases each). Trimming left V 0 bases short and J 0 bases short, with 10 bases between. Per germline, CDR1 SGHNT and CDR2 YYREEE (reference sequence). CDR3 length: 15 amino acids. The CDR3 spells CASSLGDGLSYEQYF. The CDR3 DNA reads as TGTGCCAGCAGCTTGGGGGACGGACTCTCCTACGAGCAGTACTTC.

This clonotype has only a few counts. The genes are TRBV20-1 and TRBJ2-1; D call uncertain. CDR3 length equals 14 residues. V lost 8 bases and J 0 bases, leaving 14 bases between the germline ends. CDR1 and CDR2 (germline): DFQATT, SNEGSKA (reference sequence). CDR3 sequence: CSPEHFSSYNEQFF. DNA of the CDR3: TGCAGTCCTGAACACTTTTCCTCCTACAATGAGCAGTTCTTC.

This clonotype has a handful of counts. The chain is built from TRBV12-3 or TRBV12-4 and TRBJ2-7, with D possibly TRBD2 on 5 matching bases. This CDR3 spans 13 amino acids. The V end was cut by 4 bases, the J end by 7 bases, with 14 bases between. The CDR3 protein is CASSSSVRREQYF. In DNA, the CDR3 is TGTGCCAGCAGTTCCTCGGTCCGGAGGGAGCAGTACTTC.